The 10 T cell receptor beta chains in this list originate from one sample, sequenced in a study of long-term antiretroviral therapy in people with HIV. With survey level as its setting, the immunoSEQ assay was v3.0. Clones were sequenced by immunoSEQ multiplex PCR, and TCRdb holds only the in-frame ones, with some missing. Counted here are almost 25,000 clones, 70% to 85% occurring once; the ten biggest clones make up roughly 2.4%. This material consisted of unsorted PBMCs, taken 3 years after starting antiretroviral therapy. All receptors come from a man aged 50 or older with HIV.

V and J are TRBV27 and TRBJ1-5; D is undetermined. The V gene lost 2 bases and the J gene lost 7 bases, with 12 bases spanning the gap. The germline gives CDR1 MNHEY, CDR2 SMNVEV (reference sequence). The CDR3 consists of 14 residues. CDR3 DNA: TGTGCCAGCAGTTTAGACGGAGACTGGCAGCCCCAGCATTTT. Translation: CASSLDGDWQPQHF.

In nucleotides, the CDR3 is TGCGCCAGCAGCCAAACAGGGGCTTCCACAGATACGCAGTATTTT. This gives the protein CASSQTGASTDTQYF. V usage is TRBV4-1 and J usage is TRBJ2-3, with 7 bases that match TRBD1. Germline V gene sequence: CDR1 MGHRA, CDR2 YSYEKL. Trimming took 2 bases from V and 2 from J; bases not matched to a gene: 4. The CDR3 runs to 15 residues.

V gene TRBV6-5 combines with J gene TRBJ1-5; D is ambiguous. The CDR3 is 15 amino acids. Germline V gives CDR1 MNHEY, CDR2 SVGAGI. Deletions cut 0 bases from V and 0 bases from J, with 6 bases between. CDR3 bases: TGTGCCAGCAGTTACTCAGCGTATAGCAATCAGCCCCAGCATTTT. Its protein product is CASSYSAYSNQPQHF.

The V call is TRBV6-5, the J call TRBJ2-1; D ambiguous. V was pared by 2 bases and J by 7 bases, with 15 bases between. Germline V lookup: CDR1 MNHEY, CDR2 SVGAGI. CDR3 length equals 15 residues. CDR3 region: CASSYAAGPVNEQFF. The CDR3 DNA reads as TGTGCCAGCAGTTACGCGGCTGGGCCAGTGAATGAGCAGTTCTTC.

This chain connects TRBV27 to TRBJ2-5; 9 bases map to TRBD1. CDR3 size: 14 residues. Per the germline V gene, CDR1 is MNHEY and CDR2 is SMNVEV (reference sequence). V trimming: 5 bases; J trimming: 5 bases; junction bases outside the gene matches: 6. CDR3 in amino acids: CASSPSTGGETQYF. The CDR3 bases are TGTGCCAGCAGTCCATCTACAGGGGGCGAGACCCAGTACTTC.

This clone appeared a few times. The gene calls are TRBV9 and TRBJ2-1, with D possibly called TRBD1 or TRBD2 (5 bases each). The V gene lost 2 bases and the J gene lost 5 bases, with 11 bases spanning the gap. From germline, CDR1 is SGDLS and CDR2 YYNGEE. The length of the CDR3 is 14 residues. The CDR3 region is CASSVLSGHNEQFF. The CDR3 region has the DNA TGTGCCAGCAGCGTCCTCTCGGGGCACAATGAGCAGTTCTTC.

The rearrangement links TRBV19 to TRBJ2-7, with a tentative D call TRBD2 (6 bases). Trimming removed 1 base at V and 0 bases at J, with 16 bases between. CDR3 length: 17 residues. Germline V gives CDR1 LNHDA, CDR2 SQIVND (reference sequence). CDR3 residues: CASSIGTRDGGSYEQYF. CDR3 coding DNA: TGTGCCAGTAGTATAGGGACCCGGGACGGGGGCTCCTACGAGCAGTACTTC.

The V and J genes are TRBV2 and TRBJ2-5; D is undetermined. The V end lost 1 base, the J end lost 3 bases, and 3 bases lay between the germline ends. Looked up from germline, CDR1 is SNHLY and CDR2 is FYNNEI. This CDR3 spans 12 amino acids. This chain's CDR3 is CASSEGEETQYF. CDR3 nucleotide sequence: TGTGCCAGCAGTGAAGGTGAAGAGACCCAGTACTTC.

This clone showed up just a few times. J is TRBJ1-4 and V is TRBV28, with D hard to call. This CDR3 contains 16 residues. The germline V and J ends were trimmed by 5 bases and 4 bases, with 17 bases remaining between them. Germline V lookup: CDR1 MDHEN, CDR2 SYDVKM. The DNA of the CDR3 is TGTGCCAGCAGTCCCTTCGAAGGGATCAGTAATGAAAAACTGTTTTTT. This encodes CASSPFEGISNEKLFF.

The CDR3 region has the DNA TGTGCCAGCAGCCAGGGACAGGGCGAGGATGAAAAACTGTTTTTT. Encoded protein: CASSQGQGEDEKLFF. V usage is TRBV5-4 and J usage is TRBJ1-4; TRBD1 matches 9 bases. V dropped 4 bases and J dropped 6; count of bases not matched to a gene: 7. The CDR3 has 15 amino acids. Per the germline V gene, CDR1 is SGHNT and CDR2 is YYREEE (reference sequence).